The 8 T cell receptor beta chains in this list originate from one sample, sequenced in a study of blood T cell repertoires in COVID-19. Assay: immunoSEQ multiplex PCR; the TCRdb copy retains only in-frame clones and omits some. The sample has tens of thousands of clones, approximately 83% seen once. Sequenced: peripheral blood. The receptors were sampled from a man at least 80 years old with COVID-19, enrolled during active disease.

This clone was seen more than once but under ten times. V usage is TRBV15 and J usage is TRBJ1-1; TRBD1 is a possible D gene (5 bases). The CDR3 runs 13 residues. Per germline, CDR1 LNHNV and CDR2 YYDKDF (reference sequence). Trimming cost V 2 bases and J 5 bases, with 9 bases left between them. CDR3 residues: CATSRPGRTEAFF. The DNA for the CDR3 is TGTGCCACCAGCAGACCAGGGAGGACTGAAGCTTTCTTT.

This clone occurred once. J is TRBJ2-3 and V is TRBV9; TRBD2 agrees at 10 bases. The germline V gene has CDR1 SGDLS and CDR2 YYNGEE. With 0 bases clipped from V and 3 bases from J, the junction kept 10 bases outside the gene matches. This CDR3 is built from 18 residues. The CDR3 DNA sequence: TGTGCCAGCAGCGTAGGAGGCAGTGGGGGACTAGCGACAGATACGCAGTATTTT. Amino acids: CASSVGGSGGLATDTQYF.

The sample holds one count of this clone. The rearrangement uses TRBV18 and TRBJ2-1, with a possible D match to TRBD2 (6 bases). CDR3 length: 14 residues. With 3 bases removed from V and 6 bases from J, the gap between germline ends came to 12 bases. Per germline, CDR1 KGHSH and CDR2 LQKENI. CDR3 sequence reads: CASSPRLGGNEQFF. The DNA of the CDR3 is TGTGCCAGCTCACCCCGACTGGGAGGCAATGAGCAGTTCTTC.

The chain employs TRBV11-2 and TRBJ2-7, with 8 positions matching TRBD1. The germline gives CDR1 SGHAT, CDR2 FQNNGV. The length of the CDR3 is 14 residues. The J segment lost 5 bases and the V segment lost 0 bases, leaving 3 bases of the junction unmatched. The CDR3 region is CASSLEGQDDEQYF. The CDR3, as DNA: TGTGCCAGCAGCTTAGAGGGACAGGACGACGAGCAGTACTTC.

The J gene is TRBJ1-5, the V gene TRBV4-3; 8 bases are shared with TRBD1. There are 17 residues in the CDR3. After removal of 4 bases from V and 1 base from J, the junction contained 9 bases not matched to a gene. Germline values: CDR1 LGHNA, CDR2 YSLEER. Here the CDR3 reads CASSPTQGARSNQPQHF. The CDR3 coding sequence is TGCGCCAGCAGCCCAACCCAGGGGGCGCGGAGCAATCAGCCCCAGCATTTT.

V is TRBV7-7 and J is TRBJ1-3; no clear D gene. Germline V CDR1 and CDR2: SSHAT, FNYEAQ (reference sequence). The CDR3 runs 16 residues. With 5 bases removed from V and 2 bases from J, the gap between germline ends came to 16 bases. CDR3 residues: CASSAAAGGTGNTIYF. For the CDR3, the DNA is TGTGCCAGCAGCGCAGCCGCGGGAGGGACTGGAAACACCATATATTTT.

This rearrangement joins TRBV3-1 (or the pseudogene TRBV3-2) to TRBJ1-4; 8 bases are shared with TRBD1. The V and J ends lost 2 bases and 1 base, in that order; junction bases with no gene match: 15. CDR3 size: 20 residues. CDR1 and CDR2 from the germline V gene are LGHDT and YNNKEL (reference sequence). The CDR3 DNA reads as TGTGCCAGCAGCCAAACCTCTTTTCGGACAGGGCGAGAAACTAATGAAAAACTGTTTTTT. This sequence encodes CASSQTSFRTGRETNEKLFF.

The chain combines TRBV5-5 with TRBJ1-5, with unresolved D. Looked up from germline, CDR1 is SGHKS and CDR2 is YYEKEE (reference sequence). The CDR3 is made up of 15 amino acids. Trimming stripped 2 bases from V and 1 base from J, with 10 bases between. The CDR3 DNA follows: TGTGCCAGCAGCTTTGCAGGTGAGAGCAATCAGCCCCAGCATTTT. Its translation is CASSFAGESNQPQHF. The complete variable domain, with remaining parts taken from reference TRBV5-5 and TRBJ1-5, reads DAGVTQSPTHLIKTRGQQVTLRCSPISGHKSVSWYQQVLGQGPQFIFQYYEKEERGRGNFPDRFSARQFPNYSSELNVNALLLGDSALYLCASSFAGESNQPQHFGDGTRLSIL.